The 9 T cell receptor beta chains given below trace back to one sample, sequenced in a study of T cells after posttransplantation cyclophosphamide. Clones were read by immunoSEQ multiplex PCR, and TCRdb kept only the in-frame ones, dropping some. This sample comprises under 25,000 clones, none seen once only. The sequenced sample consisted of PBMCs. The source of these receptors is a woman aged 55-70 years in good health, CMV-negative, and a related stem cell transplant donor.

This clone has a count of ten or more. The chain combines TRBV11-2 with TRBJ2-7, with TRBD2 matching 9 bases. This CDR3 is built from 14 residues. The V segment lost 1 base and the J segment 4 bases; nucleotides outside the gene matches: 2. Germline assignment: CDR1 SGHAT and CDR2 FQNNGV. The CDR3 sequence is CASSLVAGGYEQYF. Here the CDR3 DNA reads TGTGCCAGCAGCTTAGTGGCGGGAGGGTACGAGCAGTACTTC.

The table lists this clone with many counts. The rearrangement joins TRBV5-1 to TRBJ2-6; the D gene is possibly TRBD1 (5 bases). Germline CDR1 and CDR2: SGHRS and YFSETQ. V was pared by 4 bases and J by 0 bases, with 11 bases between. The CDR3 is 16 residues long. The CDR3 loop reads CASSLKQASGANVLTF. Written as DNA, the CDR3 is TGCGCCAGCAGCCTCAAACAGGCCTCTGGGGCCAACGTCCTGACTTTC.

This clone was recorded many times. An end of the junction differs from the germline gene, which may be a read error. The V gene is TRBV7-7, the J gene TRBJ1-3; 10 bases are a match to TRBD1. Per the germline V gene, CDR1 is SSHAT and CDR2 is FNYEAQ (reference sequence). This CDR3 region has 15 residues. The CDR3 region is CASSSGTGAGNTIYF. As DNA, the CDR3 is TGTGCTAGCAGTTCCGGGACAGGGGCTGGAAACACCATATATTTT.

The sample holds many counts of this clone. The chain combines TRBV6-1 with TRBJ2-2; a possible D gene is TRBD2 (5 bases). The germline CDR1 and CDR2 sequences are MNHNS and SASEGT. V lost 4 bases and J 2 bases, leaving 26 bases between the germline ends. The CDR3 contains 20 residues. DNA for the CDR3: TGTGCCAGCAGTGGGTCCTTAGCGAAAGCCGCGGCCGCCAACACCGGGGAGCTGTTTTTT. Protein sequence: CASSGSLAKAAAANTGELFF.

This clone appeared many times. The rearrangement uses TRBV27 and TRBJ2-3, with TRBD2 matching over 7 bases. The CDR3 is made up of 15 amino acids. Germline V gives CDR1 MNHEY, CDR2 SMNVEV (reference sequence). J was trimmed by 1 base and V by 5 bases; bases with no gene match: 6. The CDR3 bases are TGTGCCAGCAGTCTCACTAGCGTAGGCACAGATACGCAGTATTTT. Translated, it gives CASSLTSVGTDTQYF.

In its sample, this clone was seen a few times. One junction end does not reproduce the germline sequence, and a read error may be involved. The chain recombines TRBV7-9 with TRBJ2-3; TRBD2 agrees at 10 bases. This CDR3 has 18 residues. Germline V lookup: CDR1 SEHNR, CDR2 FQNEAQ (reference sequence). CDR3 nucleotides: TGTGCCAGCAGATTAGTGCCGCTAGCGGGGGCGAGCACAGATACGCAGTATTTT. This sequence encodes CASRLVPLAGASTDTQYF.

The sample holds many counts of this clone. The V and J genes are TRBV11-2 and TRBJ2-7; the D gene is possibly TRBD2 (5 bases). CDR3 length: 14 residues. V was cut by 5 bases and J by 2 bases, with 13 bases left in between. CDR1 and CDR2 (germline): SGHAT, FQNNGV. The CDR3: CASSRTGLAYEQYF. The CDR3 coding sequence is TGTGCCAGCAGCCGAACTGGACTGGCCTACGAGCAGTACTTC.

This clone was seen ten or more times. V gene TRBV9 combines with J gene TRBJ1-5; 7 bases line up with TRBD1. Germline-derived CDR1 and CDR2 are SGDLS and YYNGEE. This CDR3 contains 15 residues. Trimming at V came to 0 bases and at J to 4 bases, leaving 4 bases not matched to a gene. CDR3 sequence reads: CASSVGGTENQPQHF. CDR3 nucleotide sequence: TGTGCCAGCAGCGTAGGCGGGACAGAAAATCAGCCCCAGCATTTT.

This clone showed up many times. This chain joins TRBV19 and TRBJ2-3; possibly TRBD2 for D (6 bases). Germline CDR1 LNHDA, CDR2 SQIVND (reference sequence). The CDR3 is 14 amino acids. V gave up 7 bases and J gave up 2 bases, with 13 bases separating them. The CDR3: CASNPGLYTDTQYF. Here the CDR3 DNA reads TGTGCCAGTAACCCGGGACTGTACACAGATACGCAGTATTTT.